This TCR beta chain was obtained from a study of CD8+ T cells in alopecia areata. In germline, CDR1 is KGHSH, CDR2 LQKENI. Trimming cost V 5 bases and J 10 bases; bases outside gene matches: 5. This CDR3 contains 12 residues. Following RNA extraction, reverse transcription yielded cDNA that acted as the sequencing template. Clones were read by immunoSEQ multiplex PCR, and TCRdb kept only the in-frame ones, dropping some. The table records approximately 200,000 clones, 55% to 75% of them present only once. Specified treatment: oral pan-JAK inhibitor, 5-10 mg twice daily. The chain couples TRBV18 to TRBJ1-5; the match to TRBD1 covers 7 bases. The sequences come from CD4+ T cells sorted from blood, collected at week 24, from a patient treated with tofacitinib. The sequence was obtained from a human donor with alopecia areata. The CDR3 is CASSSGQAPQHF. The CDR3, as DNA: TGTGCCAGCTCATCCGGACAGGCCCCCCAGCATTTT.